This is a list of T cell receptor beta chains from one sample in a study of beta chain features in type 1 diabetes. TCRdb's copy holds only in-frame clones and misses some; the assay was immunoSEQ multiplex PCR. The repertoire consists of 12,000 to 15,000 clones, with over 60% occurring once and the leading ten covering around 0.55%. The sample comprised stem cell memory CD4+ T cells from blood. All receptors derive from a woman younger than 35 with type 1 diabetes. Each CDR3 is given with its conserved first and last residue. The D gene is left open where the match is weak. Expanded clones get a size class; other rows say once, few or many, or leave the size out.

V,J,size,length,D,DNA,CDR3
TRBV11-2,TRBJ1-1,once,15,-,TGTGCCAGCAGCTCCAACAGGGAAAGGCGCACTGAAGCTTTCTTT,CASSSNRERRTEAFF
TRBV19,TRBJ1-1,-,11,-,TGTGCCAGTACCCGGTCTGCCAAGGCTTTCTTT,CASTRSAKAFF
TRBV9,TRBJ2-1,-,14,-,TGTGCCAGCAGCGTAGCTACGAACTACAATGAGCAGTTCTTC,CASSVATNYNEQFF
TRBV28,TRBJ2-1,few,16,TRBD1,TGTGCCAGCAGTCGCCAATACGGGACAGGGTACAATGAGCAGTTCTTC,CASSRQYGTGYNEQFF
TRBV29-1,TRBJ1-1,-,12,-,TGCAGTGCTGCAGGGGTGGGTGCTGAAGCTTTCTTT,CSAAGVGAEAFF
TRBV19,TRBJ2-4,-,13,-,TGTGCCAGTATAGGAGGGGACAAAAACATTCAGTACTTC,CASIGGDKNIQYF
TRBV7-2,TRBJ1-4,once,16,TRBD1,TGTGCCAGCAGCTTAGGGCCGGACAGGGGGTATGAAAAACTGTTTTTT,CASSLGPDRGYEKLFF
TRBV7-9,TRBJ2-7,-,15,-,TGTGCCAGCAGCCGGACCCAGGGGATGTCCTACGAGCAGTACTTC,CASSRTQGMSYEQYF
TRBV7-3,TRBJ2-5,-,13,-,TGTGCCAGCAGCCCGTGGGGCAAAGAGACCCAGTACTTC,CASSPWGKETQYF
TRBV29-1,TRBJ2-2,-,14,-,TGCAGCGTTGAAGAGATGAAGCTTTCCGGGGAGCTGTTTTTT,CSVEEMKLSGELFF
TRBV7-2,TRBJ2-7,-,15,TRBD2,TGTGCCAGCAGCTTCTTGGCTAGCGGGAGGTACGAGCAGTACTTC,CASSFLASGRYEQYF
TRBV7-9,TRBJ2-1,-,17,-,TGTGCCAGCAGCTACTGGAGTACGAAGAGCTCCTACAATGAGCAGTTCTTC,CASSYWSTKSSYNEQFF
TRBV4-1,TRBJ1-3,once,16,-,TGCGCCAGCAGCCAAGAGGGCATCAGCTCTGGAAACACCATATATTTT,CASSQEGISSGNTIYF
TRBV28,TRBJ2-6,few,13,-,TGTGCCATCTGTCCGGGGGGGGCCAACGTCCTGACTTTC,CAICPGGANVLTF
TRBV7-9,TRBJ1-5,-,16,TRBD1,TGTGCCAGCAGCTTAGACCGGGACAGCTTATATCAGCCCCAGCATTTT,CASSLDRDSLYQPQHF
TRBV27,TRBJ1-5,-,14,TRBD1,TGTGCCAGCAGTTTACAGGGGGCTTTTCAGCCCCAGCATTTT,CASSLQGAFQPQHF
TRBV18,TRBJ2-7,-,15,TRBD1,TGTGCCAGCTCACCCGGGACAGGAACCCCGTACGAGCAGTACTTC,CASSPGTGTPYEQYF